The present T cell receptor beta chain was sequenced within a study of cytotoxic CD8 clonotypes in ibrutinib-treated CLL. Whole-study context: Once treatment had gone on for a median of around eleven months, range 6 to 36, response samples were drawn.

Only in-frame clones appear in the TCRdb table, and some are missing; sequencing was by immunoSEQ multiplex PCR. The sample yields about 300,000 clones, around 66% seen once. There are 15 residues in the CDR3. Losses at the gene ends were 6 bases for V and 2 bases for J; bases not matched to a gene: 6. CDR1 MNHEY and CDR2 SVGAGI come from the germline V gene. This chain links TRBV6-5 with TRBJ2-1, with 8 bases that match TRBD2. This TCR derives from a human donor with chronic lymphocytic leukemia. The sequencing here drew on PBMCs, taken after 36 months of ibrutinib treatment. CDR3 in amino acids: CASRRGLAPYNEQFF. CDR3 in DNA: TGTGCCAGCAGACGCGGACTAGCCCCCTACAATGAGCAGTTCTTC.